This T cell receptor beta chain is drawn from a study of CD8+ T cells in alopecia areata. Study-level points and caveats: Whereas mice showed it more clearly, TCR sharing across patients was murkier, possibly because of HLA. Especially in alopecia totalis/universalis, lesional scalp showed greater clonality than normal scalp did.

The germline V gene encodes CDR1 MNHEY and CDR2 SMNVEV (reference sequence). This CDR3 region has 16 residues. Between the trimmed V and J ends, which lost 5 bases and 9 bases, there was a span of 23 bases. RNA was extracted and reverse transcribed into cDNA as the sequencing template. Produced via immunoSEQ multiplex PCR; TCRdb's table is partial and in-frame only. The table has 100,000 to 150,000 clones, about 50% seen once; the top ten hold about 11%. On this clone itself: Its cognate antigen is unknown.

The sample consisted of NKG2D-low CD8+ T cells sorted from blood. The receptor was isolated from a human donor with alopecia areata. The J gene is TRBJ2-1, the V gene TRBV27; no clear D. The CDR3 region is CASSGVEPRRFFEQFF. The CDR3 coding sequence is TGTGCCAGCAGTGGGGTGGAACCTCGAAGGTTCTTTGAGCAGTTCTTC.